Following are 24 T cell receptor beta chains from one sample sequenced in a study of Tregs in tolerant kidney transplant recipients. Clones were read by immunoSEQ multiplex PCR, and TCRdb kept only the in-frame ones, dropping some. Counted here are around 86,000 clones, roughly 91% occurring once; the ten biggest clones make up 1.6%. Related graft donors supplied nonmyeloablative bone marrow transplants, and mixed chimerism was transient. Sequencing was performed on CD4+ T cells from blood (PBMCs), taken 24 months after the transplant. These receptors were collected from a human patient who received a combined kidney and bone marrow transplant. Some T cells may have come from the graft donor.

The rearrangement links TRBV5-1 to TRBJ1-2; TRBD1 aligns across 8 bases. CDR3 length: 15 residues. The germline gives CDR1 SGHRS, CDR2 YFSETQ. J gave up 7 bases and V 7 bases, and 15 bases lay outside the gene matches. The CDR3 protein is CASRRSLDRAFGYTF. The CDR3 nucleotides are TGCGCCAGCCGCCGGTCTTTGGACAGGGCTTTTGGCTACACCTTC.

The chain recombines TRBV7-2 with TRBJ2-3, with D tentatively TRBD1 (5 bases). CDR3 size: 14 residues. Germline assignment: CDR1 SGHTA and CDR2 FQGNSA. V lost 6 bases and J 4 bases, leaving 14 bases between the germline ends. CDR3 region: CASSLSEGADTQYF. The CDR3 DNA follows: TGTGCCAGCAGTTTATCGGAAGGGGCAGATACGCAGTATTTT. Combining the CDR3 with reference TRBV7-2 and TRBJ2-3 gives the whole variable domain GAGVSQSPSNKVTEKGKDVELRCDPISGHTALYWYRQSLGQGLEFLIYFQGNSAPDKSGLPSDRFSAERTGGSVSTLTIQRTQQEDSAVYLCASSLSEGADTQYFGPGTRLTVL.

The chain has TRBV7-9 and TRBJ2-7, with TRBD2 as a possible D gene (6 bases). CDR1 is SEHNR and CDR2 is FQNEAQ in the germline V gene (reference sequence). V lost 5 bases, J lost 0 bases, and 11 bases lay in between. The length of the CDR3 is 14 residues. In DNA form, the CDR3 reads TGTGCCAGCAGCGTCAGGGACTCCTCCTACGAGCAGTACTTC. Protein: CASSVRDSSYEQYF.

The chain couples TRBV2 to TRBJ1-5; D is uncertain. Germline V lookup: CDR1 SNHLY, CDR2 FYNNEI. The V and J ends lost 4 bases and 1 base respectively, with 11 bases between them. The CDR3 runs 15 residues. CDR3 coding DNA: TGTGCCAGCAGTGCAATGTCAGGAAGCAATCAGCCCCAGCATTTT. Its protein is CASSAMSGSNQPQHF.

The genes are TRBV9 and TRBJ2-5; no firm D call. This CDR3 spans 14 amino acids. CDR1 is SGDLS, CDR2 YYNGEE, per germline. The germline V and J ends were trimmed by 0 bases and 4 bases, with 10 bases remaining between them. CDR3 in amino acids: CASSVGVGRETQYF. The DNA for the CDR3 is TGTGCCAGCAGCGTAGGGGTGGGCAGAGAGACCCAGTACTTC.

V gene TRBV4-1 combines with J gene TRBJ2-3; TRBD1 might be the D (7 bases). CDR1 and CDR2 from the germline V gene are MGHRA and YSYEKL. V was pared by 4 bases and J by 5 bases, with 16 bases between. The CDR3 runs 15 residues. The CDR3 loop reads CASSLLNRGGDTQYF. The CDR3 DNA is TGCGCCAGCAGCCTCCTCAACAGGGGAGGAGATACGCAGTATTTT.

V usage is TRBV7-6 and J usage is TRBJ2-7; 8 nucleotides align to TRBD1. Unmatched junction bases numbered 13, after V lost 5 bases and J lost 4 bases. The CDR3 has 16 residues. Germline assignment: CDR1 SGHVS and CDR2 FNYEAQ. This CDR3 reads CASSPFLTGDVYEQYF. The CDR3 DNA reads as TGTGCCAGCAGCCCCTTTTTGACAGGGGATGTATACGAGCAGTACTTC.

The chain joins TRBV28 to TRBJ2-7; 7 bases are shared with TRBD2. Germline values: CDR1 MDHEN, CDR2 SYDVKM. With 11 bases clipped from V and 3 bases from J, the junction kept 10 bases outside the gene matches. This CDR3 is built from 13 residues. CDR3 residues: CACEAGKHYEQYF. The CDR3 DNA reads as TGTGCCTGCGAAGCGGGGAAACACTACGAGCAGTACTTC. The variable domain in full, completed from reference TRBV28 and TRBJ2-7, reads DVKVTQSSRYLVKRTGEKVFLECVQDMDHENMFWYRQDPGLGLRLIYFSYDVKMKEKGDIPEGYSVSREKKERFSLILESASTNQTSMYLCACEAGKHYEQYFGPGTRLTVT.

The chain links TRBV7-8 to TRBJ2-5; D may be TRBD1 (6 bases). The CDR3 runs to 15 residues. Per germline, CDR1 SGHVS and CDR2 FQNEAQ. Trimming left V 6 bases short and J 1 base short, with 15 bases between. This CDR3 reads CASSRRTDSQETQYF. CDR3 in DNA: TGTGCCAGCAGTCGTCGGACAGATAGCCAAGAGACCCAGTACTTC.

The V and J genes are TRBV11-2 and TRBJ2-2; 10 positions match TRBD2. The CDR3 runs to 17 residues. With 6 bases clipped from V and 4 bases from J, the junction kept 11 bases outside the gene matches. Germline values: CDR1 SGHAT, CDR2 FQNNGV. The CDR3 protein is CASRKYSASGGTGELFF. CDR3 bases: TGTGCCAGCAGAAAGTATAGTGCTAGCGGGGGCACCGGGGAGCTGTTTTTT.

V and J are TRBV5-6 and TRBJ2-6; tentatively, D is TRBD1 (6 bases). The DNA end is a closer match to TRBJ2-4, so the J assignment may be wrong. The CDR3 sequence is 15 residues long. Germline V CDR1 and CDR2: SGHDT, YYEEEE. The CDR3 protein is CASSGRGLPWDIQYF. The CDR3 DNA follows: TGTGCCAGCAGCGGCAGGGGCCTGCCGTGGGACATTCAGTACTTC.

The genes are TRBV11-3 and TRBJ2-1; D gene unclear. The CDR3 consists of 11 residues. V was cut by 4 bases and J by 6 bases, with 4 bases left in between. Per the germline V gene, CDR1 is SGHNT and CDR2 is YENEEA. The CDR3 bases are TGTGCCAGCAGCTCAATCAATGAGCAGTTCTTC. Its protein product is CASSSINEQFF.

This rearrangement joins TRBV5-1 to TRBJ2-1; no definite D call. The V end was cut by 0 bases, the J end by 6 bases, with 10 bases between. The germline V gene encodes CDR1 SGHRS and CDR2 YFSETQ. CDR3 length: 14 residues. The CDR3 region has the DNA TGCGCCAGCAGCTTGGAAAGTAGGAGCAATGAGCAGTTCTTC. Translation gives CASSLESRSNEQFF. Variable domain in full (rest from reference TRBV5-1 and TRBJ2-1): KAGVTQTPRYLIKTRGQQVTLSCSPISGHRSVSWYQQTPGQGLQFLFEYFSETQRNKGNFPGRFSGRQFSNSRSEMNVSTLELGDSALYLCASSLESRSNEQFFGPGTRLTVL.

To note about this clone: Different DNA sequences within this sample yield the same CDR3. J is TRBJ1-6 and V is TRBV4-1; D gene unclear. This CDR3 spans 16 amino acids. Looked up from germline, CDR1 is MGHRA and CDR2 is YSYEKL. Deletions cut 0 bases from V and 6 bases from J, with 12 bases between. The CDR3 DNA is TGCGCCAGCAGCCAAGAGTGGACTCTATTTAATTCACCCCTCCACTTT. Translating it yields CASSQEWTLFNSPLHF.

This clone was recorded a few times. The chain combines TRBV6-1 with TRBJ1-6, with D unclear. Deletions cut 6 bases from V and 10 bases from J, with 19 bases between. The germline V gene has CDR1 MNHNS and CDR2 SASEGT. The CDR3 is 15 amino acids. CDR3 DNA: TGTGCCAGCAGCCTTGACACCCTGATACGATCACCCCTCCACTTT. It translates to CASSLDTLIRSPLHF.

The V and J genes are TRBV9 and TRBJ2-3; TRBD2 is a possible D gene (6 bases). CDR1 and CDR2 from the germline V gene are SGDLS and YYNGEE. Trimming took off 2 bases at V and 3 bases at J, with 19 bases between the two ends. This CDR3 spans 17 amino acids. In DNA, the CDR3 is TGTGCCAGCAGCGTCGAAGATAGCGGACGAGGGACAGATACGCAGTATTTT. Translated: CASSVEDSGRGTDTQYF.

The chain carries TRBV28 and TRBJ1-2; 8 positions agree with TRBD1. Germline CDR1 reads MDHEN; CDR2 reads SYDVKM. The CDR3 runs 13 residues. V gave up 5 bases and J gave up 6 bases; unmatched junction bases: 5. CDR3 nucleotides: TGTGCCAGCAGTCGACAGGGGAGGAATGGCTACACCTTC. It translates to CASSRQGRNGYTF.

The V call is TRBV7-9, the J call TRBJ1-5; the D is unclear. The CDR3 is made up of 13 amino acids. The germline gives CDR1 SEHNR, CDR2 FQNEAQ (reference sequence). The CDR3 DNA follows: TGTGCGCGGAGCCGTTATAGCAATCAGCCCCAGCATTTT. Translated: CARSRYSNQPQHF.

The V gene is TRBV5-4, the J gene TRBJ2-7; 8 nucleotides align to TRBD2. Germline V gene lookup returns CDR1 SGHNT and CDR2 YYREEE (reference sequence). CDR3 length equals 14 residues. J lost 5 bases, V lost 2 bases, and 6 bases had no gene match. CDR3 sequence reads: CASSLGSGVDEQYF. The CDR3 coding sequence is TGTGCCAGCAGCTTAGGTAGCGGGGTTGACGAGCAGTACTTC.

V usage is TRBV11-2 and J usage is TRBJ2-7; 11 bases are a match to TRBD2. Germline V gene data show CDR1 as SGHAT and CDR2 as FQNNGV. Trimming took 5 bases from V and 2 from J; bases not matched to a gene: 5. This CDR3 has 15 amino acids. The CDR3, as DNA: TGTGCCAGCAGCCTACCACTAGCGGGAGCCTACGAGCAGTACTTC. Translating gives CASSLPLAGAYEQYF.

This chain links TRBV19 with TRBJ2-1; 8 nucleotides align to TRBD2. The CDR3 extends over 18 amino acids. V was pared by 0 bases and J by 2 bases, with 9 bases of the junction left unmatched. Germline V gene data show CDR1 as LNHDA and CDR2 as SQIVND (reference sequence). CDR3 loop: CASSIDRPSGRTYNEQFF. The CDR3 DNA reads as TGTGCCAGTAGTATAGATCGGCCCAGCGGGAGAACCTACAATGAGCAGTTCTTC.

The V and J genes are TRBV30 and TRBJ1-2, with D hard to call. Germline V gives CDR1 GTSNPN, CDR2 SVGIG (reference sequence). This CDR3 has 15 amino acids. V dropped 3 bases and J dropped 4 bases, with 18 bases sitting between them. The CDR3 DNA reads TGTGCCTGGAGGATTAAACCAGGCGGAGGCTATGGCTACACCTTC. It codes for CAWRIKPGGGYGYTF.

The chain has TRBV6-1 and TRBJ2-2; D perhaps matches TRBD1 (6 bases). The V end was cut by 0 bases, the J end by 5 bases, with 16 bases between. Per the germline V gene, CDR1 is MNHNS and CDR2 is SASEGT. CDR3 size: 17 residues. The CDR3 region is CASSEASLGAGTGELFF. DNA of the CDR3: TGTGCCAGCAGTGAAGCGTCTCTGGGGGCAGGGACCGGGGAGCTGTTTTTT.

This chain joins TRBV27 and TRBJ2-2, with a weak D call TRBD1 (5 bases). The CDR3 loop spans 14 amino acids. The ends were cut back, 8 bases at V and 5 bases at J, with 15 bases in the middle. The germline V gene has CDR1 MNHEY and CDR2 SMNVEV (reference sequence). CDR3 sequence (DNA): TGTGCCAGCGCCTGGGGCGGAAGGACCGGGGAGCTGTTTTTT. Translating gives CASAWGGRTGELFF.